The clone carrying this T cell receptor (beta chain) is categorized as medium-sized (0.01 to 0.1%). Antigen: not known. Rearranged V-D-J TRB sequences were amplified with a mixed TRB-A/B primer pool. Via MiXCR, TCRdb re-called the multiplex PCR reads, giving one row per CDR3 protein. Among about 980 distinct CDR3 sequences listed, roughly 26% were seen once. Peripheral blood genomic DNA, not sorted cells or RNA, was the template. The data stem from a study of T cell repertoires in aging, cancer and after chemotherapy. In the study overall: Six age groups, ranging from 30 or younger to 70 or older, included the donors.

The CDR3 loop spans 16 amino acids. Germline V gene lookup returns CDR1 LNHNV and CDR2 YYDKDF (reference sequence). Trimming took 1 base from V and 1 from J; bases not matched to a gene: 4. Study-wide points: In healthy donors, age-related TCR diversity loss mainly reflected lost richness. These repertoire data do not allow conclusions about immunological memory after chemotherapy.

This receptor was taken from a human donor with a blood cancer. The genes are TRBV15 and TRBJ2-1; 7 bases are a match to TRBD2. Specimen: blood. Here the CDR3 reads CATSRGTGGSYNEQFF. The CDR3 coding sequence is TGTGCCACCAGCAGAGGTACGGGAGGATCCTACAATGAGCAGTTCTTC.